These T cell receptor beta chains were read from a single sample in a study of cytomegalovirus exposure and HLA in healthy donors. TCRdb's copy holds only in-frame clones and misses some; the assay was immunoSEQ multiplex PCR. The data contain 95,000 to 150,000 clones, 95% to 96% of them singletons. The sample taken for sequencing was PBMCs. The receptors here all came from a man between 18 and 35 years old in good health and CMV-seronegative. Both conserved end residues are part of each CDR3. The order of the fields is D gene, clone size, J gene, V gene, CDR3 protein, CDR3 DNA. A D gene is named only where the DNA matches it firmly. Clone size appears in some rows only: once, few, many, or a class for an expanded clone.

.,.,TRBJ1-2,TRBV4-2,CASSQDQGLTYGYTF,TGTGCCAGCAGCCAAGATCAGGGTCTAACCTATGGCTACACCTTC
.,.,TRBJ2-2,TRBV7-2,CASSLAGGGSGELFF,TGTGCCAGCAGCTTAGCGGGAGGAGGATCCGGGGAGCTGTTTTTT
.,.,TRBJ2-1,TRBV6-5,CASSYSRSSYNEQFF,TGTGCCAGCAGTTACTCCCGGAGCTCCTACAATGAGCAGTTCTTC
TRBD2,.,TRBJ2-1,TRBV13,CASSLWTSRAYNEQFF,TGTGCCAGCAGCTTGTGGACTAGTCGCGCCTACAATGAGCAGTTCTTC
.,.,TRBJ2-1,TRBV4-3,CASSRGRTSYNEQFF,TGCGCCAGCAGCCGGGGCCGGACATCCTACAATGAGCAGTTCTTC
.,.,TRBJ1-1,TRBV5-6,CASSSFGRYEGTEAFF,TGTGCCAGCAGCTCCTTCGGAAGATATGAGGGCACTGAAGCTTTCTTT
.,.,TRBJ1-2,TRBV30,CAWSVTGYGYTF,TGTGCCTGGAGTGTAACCGGTTATGGCTACACCTTC
.,.,TRBJ1-1,TRBV29-1,CSAGGMNTEAFF,TGCAGCGCGGGGGGAATGAACACTGAAGCTTTCTTT
.,.,TRBJ2-3,TRBV9,CASSVGSSLSADTQYF,TGTGCCAGCAGCGTAGGGTCTAGCCTGTCCGCCGATACGCAGTATTTT
TRBD2,.,TRBJ2-5,TRBV29-1,CSVAKGLAGGEETQYF,TGCAGCGTGGCTAAGGGACTAGCGGGGGGGGAAGAGACCCAGTACTTC
.,.,TRBJ2-3,TRBV5-6,CASSESDTQYF,TGTGCCAGCAGCGAGTCAGATACGCAGTATTTT
TRBD2,.,TRBJ2-1,TRBV5-6,CASSPGLAGVGYNEQFF,TGTGCCAGCAGCCCGGGACTAGCGGGAGTGGGTTACAATGAGCAGTTCTTC
.,.,TRBJ1-3,TRBV7-9,CASKELLGDTIYF,TGTGCCAGCAAAGAGCTCCTCGGTGACACCATATATTTT
.,.,TRBJ1-1,TRBV6-5,CASSRLGPVSEAFF,TGTGCCAGCAGCCGGTTGGGGCCCGTTTCCGAAGCTTTCTTT
.,.,TRBJ1-1,TRBV9,CASSPRAEAFF,TGTGCCAGCAGCCCGAGGGCTGAAGCTTTCTTT
.,once,TRBJ1-2,TRBV7-9,CASRTATANYGYTF,TGTGCCAGCAGAACAGCTACAGCTAACTATGGCTACACCTTC
.,.,TRBJ2-3,TRBV5-6,CASSRPGGHPSTDTQYF,TGTGCCAGCAGCCGGCCAGGGGGGCACCCTTCCACAGATACGCAGTATTTT
TRBD1,.,TRBJ2-1,TRBV7-3,CASSLTSGGLEQFF,TGTGCCAGCAGCTTAACTTCAGGGGGCCTTGAGCAGTTCTTC
.,.,TRBJ2-5,TRBV5-4,CASSLGNQETQYF,TGTGCCAGCAGCTTGGGTAACCAAGAGACCCAGTACTTC
TRBD1,.,TRBJ2-7,TRBV27,CASPNRDRGFWGYEQYF,TGTGCCAGCCCCAATCGGGACAGGGGATTTTGGGGCTACGAGCAGTACTTC
TRBD2,few,TRBJ2-7,TRBV4-2,CASSQDGASGSSEQYF,TGTGCCAGCAGCCAAGATGGAGCTAGCGGGAGTAGCGAGCAGTACTTC
.,.,TRBJ1-1,TRBV5-3,CARPLPGYMNTEAFF,TGTGCCAGACCTCTCCCAGGTTACATGAACACTGAAGCTTTCTTT
.,.,TRBJ2-3,TRBV5-1,CASSLKRTGTDTQYF,TGCGCCAGCAGCTTGAAGCGGACTGGCACAGATACGCAGTATTTT
TRBD1,.,TRBJ1-5,TRBV27,CASSSTGGGQPQHF,TGTGCCAGCAGTTCGACAGGGGGAGGCCAGCCCCAGCATTTT
TRBD2,.,TRBJ2-1,TRBV27,CATRGGSGWGYNEQFF,TGTGCCACCCGCGGGGGGAGCGGCTGGGGCTACAATGAGCAGTTCTTC
TRBD2,.,TRBJ2-7,TRBV7-2,CASSFSGAPYEQYF,TGTGCCAGCAGCTTTAGCGGGGCTCCCTACGAGCAGTACTTC
.,.,TRBJ1-4,TRBV7-2,CASSPGWSNEKLFF,TGTGCCAGCAGCCCAGGGTGGTCTAATGAAAAACTGTTTTTT
.,.,TRBJ2-7,TRBV29-1,CSVTHSYEQYF,TGCAGCGTTACACACAGCTACGAGCAGTACTTC
.,few,TRBJ1-5,TRBV2,CASTEDSLSNQPQHF,TGTGCCAGCACTGAGGACAGCCTTAGCAATCAGCCCCAGCATTTT
TRBD1,.,TRBJ2-7,TRBV4-3,CASSANRGPYEQYF,TGCGCCAGCAGCGCAAACAGGGGGCCCTACGAGCAGTACTTC
TRBD1,once,TRBJ2-4,TRBV27,CASSLYRGAIQYF,TGTGCCAGCAGTTTATACAGGGGGGCCATTCAGTACTTC
.,.,TRBJ2-1,TRBV9,CASSPPRRSYNEQFF,TGTGCCAGCAGCCCCCCCCGTCGCTCCTACAATGAGCAGTTCTTC